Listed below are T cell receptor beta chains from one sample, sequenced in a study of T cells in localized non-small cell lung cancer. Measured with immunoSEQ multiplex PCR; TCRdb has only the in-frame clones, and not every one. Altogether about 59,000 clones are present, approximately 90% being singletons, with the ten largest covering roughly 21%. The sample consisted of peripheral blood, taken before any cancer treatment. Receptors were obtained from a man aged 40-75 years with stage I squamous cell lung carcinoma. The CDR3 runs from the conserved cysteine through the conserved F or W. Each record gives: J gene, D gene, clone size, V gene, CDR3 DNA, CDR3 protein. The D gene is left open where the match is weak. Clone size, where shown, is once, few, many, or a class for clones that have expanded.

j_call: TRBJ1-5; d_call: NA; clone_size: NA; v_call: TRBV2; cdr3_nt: TGTGCCAGCAGTCGAGGACAGTCTAATCAGCCCCAGCATTTT; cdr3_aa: CASSRGQSNQPQHF
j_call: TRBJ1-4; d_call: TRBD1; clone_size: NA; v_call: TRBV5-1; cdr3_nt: TGCGCCAGCAGTCGGGTGACAGGGAATGAAAAACTGTTTTTT; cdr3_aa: CASSRVTGNEKLFF
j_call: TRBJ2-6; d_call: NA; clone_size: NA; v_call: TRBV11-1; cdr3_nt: TGTGCCAGCAGCCAAATCCCCGGTGGGGCCAACGTCCTGACTTTC; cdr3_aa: CASSQIPGGANVLTF
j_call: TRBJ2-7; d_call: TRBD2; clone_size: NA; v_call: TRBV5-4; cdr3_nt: TGTGCCAGCAGCTTGGGGGGACTAGCGGGCTACGAGCAGTACTTC; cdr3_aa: CASSLGGLAGYEQYF
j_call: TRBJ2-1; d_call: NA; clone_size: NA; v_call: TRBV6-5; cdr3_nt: TGTGCCAGCACTCGGGGCAATGAGCAGTTCTTC; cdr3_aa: CASTRGNEQFF
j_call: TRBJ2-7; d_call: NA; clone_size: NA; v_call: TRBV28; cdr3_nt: TGTGCCAGCAGACCTCAGGGGACCTACGAGCAGTACTTC; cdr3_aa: CASRPQGTYEQYF
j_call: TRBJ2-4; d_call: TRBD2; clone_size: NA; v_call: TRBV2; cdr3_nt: TGTGCCAGCGTGCGGGAGTTGGGAGGGGCGGGCAAAAACATTCAGTACTTC; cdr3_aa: CASVRELGGAGKNIQYF
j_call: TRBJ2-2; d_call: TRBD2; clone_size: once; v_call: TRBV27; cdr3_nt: TGTGCCAGCAGTTCTAGCGGGAGCGGAACCGGGGAGCTGTTTTTT; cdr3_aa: CASSSSGSGTGELFF
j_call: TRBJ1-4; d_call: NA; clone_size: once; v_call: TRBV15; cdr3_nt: TGTGCCACCAGCGGGCATAGTACTGCAACTAATGAAAAACTGTTTTTT; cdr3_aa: CATSGHSTATNEKLFF
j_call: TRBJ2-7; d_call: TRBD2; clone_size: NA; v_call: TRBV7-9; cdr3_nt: TGTGCCAGCAGCTTCCCGGGACTAGCGCAGGAGCAGTACTTC; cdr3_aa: CASSFPGLAQEQYF
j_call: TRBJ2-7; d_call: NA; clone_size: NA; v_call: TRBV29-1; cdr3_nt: TGCAGCGTTGAAGTGACTCCGACCAACGAGCAGTACTTC; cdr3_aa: CSVEVTPTNEQYF
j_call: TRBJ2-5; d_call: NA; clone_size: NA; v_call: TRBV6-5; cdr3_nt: TGTGCCAGCAGTTACAGAGGAGAAGAGACCCAGTACTTC; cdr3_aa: CASSYRGEETQYF
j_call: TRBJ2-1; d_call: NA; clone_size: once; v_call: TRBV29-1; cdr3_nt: TGCAGCGTTGGCCTAAGGGGTGGCGGGTCGTCCTACAATGAGCAGTTCTTC; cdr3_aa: CSVGLRGGGSSYNEQFF
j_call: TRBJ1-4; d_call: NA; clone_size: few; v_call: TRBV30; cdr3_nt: TGTGCCTGGAACGGTAGGGTTGGAAATGAAAAACTGTTTTTT; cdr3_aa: CAWNGRVGNEKLFF
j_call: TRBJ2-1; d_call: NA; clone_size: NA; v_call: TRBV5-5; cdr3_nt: TGTGCCAGCAGCCCTTTAGGGGGGCAGCAGTTCTTC; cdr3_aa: CASSPLGGQQFF
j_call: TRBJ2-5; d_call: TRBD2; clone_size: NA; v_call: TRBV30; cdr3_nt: TGTGCCTGGAGCCAGGGTGGGAGCGGGAAGGGTCTTTTTCAGTACTTC; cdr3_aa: CAWSQGGSGKGLFQYF
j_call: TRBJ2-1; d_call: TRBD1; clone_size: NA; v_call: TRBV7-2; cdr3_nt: TGTGCCAGCAGCCCAGGGGGCAGCGCCTCCTACAATGAGCAGTTCTTC; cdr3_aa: CASSPGGSASYNEQFF
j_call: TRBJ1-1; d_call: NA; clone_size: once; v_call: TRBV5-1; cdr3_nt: TGCGCCAGCCGGCCCGCAGTCACCACATCGTTAGCTGAAGCTTTCTTT; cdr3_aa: CASRPAVTTSLAEAFF
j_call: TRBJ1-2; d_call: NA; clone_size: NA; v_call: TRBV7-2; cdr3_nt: TGTGCCAGCAGCTTAGTTAGGTCCGATGGCTACACCTTC; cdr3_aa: CASSLVRSDGYTF
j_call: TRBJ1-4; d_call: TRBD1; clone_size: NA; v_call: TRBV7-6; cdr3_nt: TGTGCCAGCAGCTATGACAGGGCACGTGAAAAACTGTTTTTT; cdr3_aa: CASSYDRAREKLFF
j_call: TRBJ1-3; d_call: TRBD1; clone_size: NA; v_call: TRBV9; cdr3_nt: TGTGCCAGCAGCTCGTGGACAGGCGCCGACTCTGGAAACACCATATATTTT; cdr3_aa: CASSSWTGADSGNTIYF
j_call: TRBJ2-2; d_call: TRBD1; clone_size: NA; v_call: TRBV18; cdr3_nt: TGTGCCAGCTCACGTCGGACAGGGGCGAACACCGGGGAGCTGTTTTTT; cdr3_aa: CASSRRTGANTGELFF
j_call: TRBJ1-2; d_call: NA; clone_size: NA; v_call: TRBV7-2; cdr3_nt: TGTGCCAGCAGCTTAAAAATGGGTGGCAGCTATGGCTACACCTTC; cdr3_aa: CASSLKMGGSYGYTF
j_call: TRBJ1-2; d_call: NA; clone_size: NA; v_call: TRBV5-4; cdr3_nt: TGTGCCAGCAGCTTATGGGAGAGTACATATGGCTACACCTTC; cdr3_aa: CASSLWESTYGYTF
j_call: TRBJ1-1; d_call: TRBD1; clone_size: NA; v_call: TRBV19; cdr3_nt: TGTGCCAGTAGTATCCACAGACAGGGGAAGACTGAAGCTTTCTTT; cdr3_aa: CASSIHRQGKTEAFF
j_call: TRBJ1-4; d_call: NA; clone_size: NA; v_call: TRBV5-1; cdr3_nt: TGCGCCAGCAGCTTGGCGGGGGAAGCAACTAATGAAAAACTGTTTTTT; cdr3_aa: CASSLAGEATNEKLFF
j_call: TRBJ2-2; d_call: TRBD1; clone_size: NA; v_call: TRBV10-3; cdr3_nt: TGTGCCATCAGGGATAGTGACAGGGGCGACGACGGGGAGCTGTTTTTT; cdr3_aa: CAIRDSDRGDDGELFF
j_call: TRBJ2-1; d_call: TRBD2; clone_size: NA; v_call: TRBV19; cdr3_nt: TGTGCCAGTAGGAGACTTAGCGGGAGCTCCTACAATGAGCAGTTCTTC; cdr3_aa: CASRRLSGSSYNEQFF
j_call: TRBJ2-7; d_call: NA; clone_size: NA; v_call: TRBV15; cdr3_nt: TGTGCCACCAGCCCGGCGGCCAGCTCCTACGAGCAGTACTTC; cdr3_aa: CATSPAASSYEQYF
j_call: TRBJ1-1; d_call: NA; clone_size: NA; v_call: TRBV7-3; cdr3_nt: TGTGCCAGCAGCTTAAGGGGCAGGGACACTGAAGCTTTCTTT; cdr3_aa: CASSLRGRDTEAFF
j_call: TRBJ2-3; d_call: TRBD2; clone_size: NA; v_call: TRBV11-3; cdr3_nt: TGTGCCAGCAGCGCTCGGGATAGCGGGTTCGGCCGGGAAGCAGATACGCAGTATTTT; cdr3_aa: CASSARDSGFGREADTQYF
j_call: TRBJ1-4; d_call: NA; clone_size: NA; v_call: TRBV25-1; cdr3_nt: TGTGCCACCCTCCCGTCGGGGTCTCGATTTGAAAAACTGTTTTTT; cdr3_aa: CATLPSGSRFEKLFF
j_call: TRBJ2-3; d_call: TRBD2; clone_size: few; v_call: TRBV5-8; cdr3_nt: TGTGCCAGCAGCTTGGTTGCGGGAGTGGCAGATACGCAGTATTTT; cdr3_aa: CASSLVAGVADTQYF
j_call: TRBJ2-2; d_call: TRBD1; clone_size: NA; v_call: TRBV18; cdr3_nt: TGTGCCAGCTCACCATGGACAGGGGAGGACGGGGAGCTGTTTTTT; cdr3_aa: CASSPWTGEDGELFF
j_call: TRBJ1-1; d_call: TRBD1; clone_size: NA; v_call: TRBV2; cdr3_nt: TGTGCCAGCAGTACGCCCGAAAGGGGGCTTGACACTGAAGCTTTCTTT; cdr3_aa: CASSTPERGLDTEAFF
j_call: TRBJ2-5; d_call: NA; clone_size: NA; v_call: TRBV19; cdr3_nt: TGTGCCAGTAGTATAAGTAGCGGCGAGGGAGAGACCCAGTACTTC; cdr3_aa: CASSISSGEGETQYF
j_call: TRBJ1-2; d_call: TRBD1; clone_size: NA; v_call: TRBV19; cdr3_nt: TGTGCCAGTAGTCCTCGGACAGGGGGCAACTATGGCTACACCTTC; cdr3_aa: CASSPRTGGNYGYTF
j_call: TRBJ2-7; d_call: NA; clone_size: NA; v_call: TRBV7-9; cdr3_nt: TGTGCCAGCAGCTTACAAGTGTCCAACGAACAGTACTTC; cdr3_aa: CASSLQVSNEQYF
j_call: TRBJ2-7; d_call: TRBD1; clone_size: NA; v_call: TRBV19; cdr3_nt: TGTGCCAGTAGTACCGGGACAGTCAACTACGAGCAGTACTTC; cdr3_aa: CASSTGTVNYEQYF
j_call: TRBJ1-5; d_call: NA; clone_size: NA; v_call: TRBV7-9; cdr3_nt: TGTGCCAGCAGCCCCCTTGGCGGCGCCAATCAGCCCCAGCATTTT; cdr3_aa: CASSPLGGANQPQHF
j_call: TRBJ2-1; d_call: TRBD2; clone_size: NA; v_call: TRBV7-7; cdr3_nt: TGTGCTAGCAGCGCGACTAGCGGGAGAGGTAATGAGCAGTTCTTC; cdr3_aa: CASSATSGRGNEQFF
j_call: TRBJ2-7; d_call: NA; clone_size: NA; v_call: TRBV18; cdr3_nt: TGTGCCAGCTCATTCGCCGGACAGACCTACGAGCAGTACTTC; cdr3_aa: CASSFAGQTYEQYF
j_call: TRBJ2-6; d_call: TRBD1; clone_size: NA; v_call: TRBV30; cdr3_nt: TGTGCCTGGAGCGCATTAGGACAGGGGGTGGCTGGGGCCAACGTCCTGACTTTC; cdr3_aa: CAWSALGQGVAGANVLTF
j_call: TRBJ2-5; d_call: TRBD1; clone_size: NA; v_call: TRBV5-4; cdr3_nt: TGTGCCAGCAGCTTACAGGGGGCTGAGACCCAGTACTTC; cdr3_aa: CASSLQGAETQYF
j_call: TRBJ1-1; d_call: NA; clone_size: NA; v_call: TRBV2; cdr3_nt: TGTGCCAGCAGAGAGGGATTAATGGGGACTGAAGCTTTCTTT; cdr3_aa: CASREGLMGTEAFF